A selection of T cell receptor beta chains follows, all from one sample in a study of T-cell memory formation after mild COVID-19. TCRdb reprocessed the 5' RACE reads with MiXCR, giving one entry per CDR3 protein. The data hold 150,000 or so distinct CDR3 sequences, with less than 40% observed a single time. Input material: PBMCs or a T cell subset sorted from them (not recorded which). The receptors derive from an adult woman who had mild COVID-19 (a few samples of this study predate the infection). Cell type and time point are not known. Each CDR3 is given with its conserved first and last residue. The D gene is left open where the match is weak. Size tells how often a clone was seen (once, few, many) or the class of an expanded clone, and some rows leave it out.

clone_size | j_call | v_call | d_call | cdr3_aa | cdr3_nt
once | TRBJ2-7 | TRBV11-2 | TRBD1 | CASSRQPHRGKGHEQYF | TGTGCCAGCAGCCGGCAACCCCACAGGGGAAAGGGCCACGAGCAGTACTTC
- | TRBJ2-7 | TRBV7-9 | - | CASSSGRGYEQYF | TGTGCCAGCAGCTCGGGCAGGGGATACGAGCAGTACTTC
- | TRBJ2-2 | TRBV20-1 | - | CSAQGRDANTGELFF | TGCAGTGCGCAGGGGAGGGATGCGAACACCGGGGAGCTGTTTTTT
- | TRBJ2-1 | TRBV27 | - | CASSFLHNEQFF | TGTGCCAGCAGTTTTCTGCACAATGAGCAGTTCTTC
- | TRBJ2-4 | TRBV7-6 | TRBD2 | CASSLEEAGGPGDIQYF | TGTGCCAGCAGCTTAGAAGAGGCGGGGGGGCCTGGAGACATTCAGTACTTC
- | TRBJ1-2 | TRBV5-8 | - | CASSRTTNYGYTF | TGTGCCAGCAGCCGAACAACTAACTATGGCTACACCTTC
once | TRBJ2-1 | TRBV6-1 | TRBD1 | CASNQGQGAFNEQFF | TGTGCCAGCAATCAAGGACAGGGGGCGTTCAATGAGCAGTTCTTC
- | TRBJ2-3 | TRBV18 | - | CASSPSPPPDTQYF | TGTGCCAGCTCACCGTCCCCGCCCCCGGATACGCAGTATTTT
- | TRBJ2-5 | TRBV5-1 | - | CASSLGQPQETQYF | TGCGCCAGCAGCTTGGGACAGCCCCAAGAGACCCAGTACTTC
few | TRBJ1-2 | TRBV18 | - | CASSQDGGLSYTF | TGTGCCAGCTCTCAGGACGGTGGACTCAGCTACACCTTC
- | TRBJ2-3 | TRBV5-1 | TRBD2 | CASSLSALAGASGTQYF | TGCGCCAGCAGCTTGTCAGCCCTAGCGGGGGCCTCGGGTACGCAGTATTTT
few | TRBJ1-1 | TRBV3-1 | - | CASREPSHRGEAFF | TGTGCCAGCAGAGAGCCTAGTCATAGAGGTGAAGCTTTCTTT
- | TRBJ2-1 | TRBV5-1 | TRBD1 | CASSLARTGGRHADEQFF | TGCGCCAGCAGCTTGGCCCGGACAGGGGGTAGACACGCGGATGAGCAGTTCTTC
- | TRBJ2-7 | TRBV7-6 | - | CASSFQGGHYEQYF | TGTGCCAGCAGCTTCCAGGGGGGGCACTACGAGCAGTACTTC
- | TRBJ1-1 | TRBV12-3/TRBV12-4 | - | CASSSHGAATEAFF | TGTGCCAGCAGTTCACACGGGGCCGCCACTGAAGCTTTCTTT
few | TRBJ2-7 | TRBV20-1 | - | CSASPLVVTSSYEQYF | TGCAGTGCTAGTCCTTTGGTTGTGACTAGCTCCTACGAGCAGTACTTC
few | TRBJ1-5 | TRBV20-1 | - | CSATGTVNQPQHF | TGCAGTGCTACCGGGACCGTTAATCAGCCCCAGCATTTT
few | TRBJ2-7 | TRBV9 | - | CASSVEAGTYEQYF | TGTGCCAGCAGCGTAGAGGCGGGGACCTACGAGCAGTACTTC
- | TRBJ2-3 | TRBV29-1 | - | CSVAPSPGFTDTQYF | TGCAGCGTTGCCCCATCCCCGGGATTCACAGATACGCAGTATTTT
- | TRBJ2-7 | TRBV12-3/TRBV12-4 | TRBD1 | CASSLGGTGGREQYF | TGTGCCAGCAGTTTAGGTGGGACAGGGGGTCGCGAGCAGTACTTC
few | TRBJ2-7 | TRBV5-1 | TRBD2 | CASRVGTNYEQYF | TGCGCCAGCAGGGTAGGGACTAACTACGAGCAGTACTTC
few | TRBJ2-1 | TRBV7-3 | TRBD1 | CASSLGQGHNEQFF | TGTGCCAGCAGCTTGGGACAGGGGCACAATGAGCAGTTCTTC
- | TRBJ1-2 | TRBV6-5 | - | CASTEGGNGYTF | TGTGCCAGCACCGAAGGGGGAAATGGCTACACCTTC
- | TRBJ1-3 | TRBV5-5 | TRBD1 | CASSLDRGSGNTIYF | TGTGCCAGCAGCTTGGACAGGGGCTCTGGAAACACCATATATTTT
- | TRBJ2-5 | TRBV3-1 | TRBD2 | CASSRGGSETQYF | TGTGCCAGCAGCCGCGGGGGTTCTGAGACCCAGTACTTC
few | TRBJ2-1 | TRBV29-1 | TRBD1 | CSVEPLDRGLNEQFF | TGCAGCGTTGAACCGCTCGACAGGGGGCTAAATGAGCAGTTCTTC
few | TRBJ2-3 | TRBV20-1 | - | CSARVAGGDGNTQYF | TGCAGTGCTAGAGTTGCTGGAGGAGATGGCAATACGCAGTATTTT
few | TRBJ2-7 | TRBV4-1 | TRBD2 | CASSQSSGGPTYEQYF | TGCGCCAGCAGCCAAAGTAGCGGGGGCCCTACCTACGAGCAGTACTTC
- | TRBJ1-2 | TRBV29-1 | TRBD1 | CSVLKTGVAGYGYTF | TGCAGCGTATTAAAGACAGGGGTTGCGGGCTATGGCTACACCTTC
- | TRBJ2-5 | TRBV15 | - | CATSRDTARDWGGETQYF | TGTGCCACCAGCAGAGACACGGCTAGAGATTGGGGTGGAGAGACCCAGTACTTC